Shown below are 30 T cell receptor beta chains from a single sample sequenced in a study of liver allograft versus peripheral blood T cells. As for the study in general: Recipients' peripheral blood served as the comparator for T cell receptor repertoires in transplanted livers.

TCRdb re-derived calls from the reads in MiXCR, one entry per CDR3 protein. The profile shows about 10,000 distinct CDR3 sequences, 19% of them singletons. All receptors derive from a human patient who had a liver transplant. Among the T cells, some may be from the graft donor.

By its share, this clonotype is medium-sized. This chain joins TRBV18 and TRBJ2-1; D is unresolved. CDR3 size: 14 residues. From germline, CDR1 is KGHSH and CDR2 LQKENI. Trimming took off 1 base at V and 6 bases at J, with 10 bases between the two ends. The CDR3 sequence is CASSPQGHGNEQFF. CDR3 coding DNA: TGTGCCAGCTCACCACAAGGGCACGGCAATGAGCAGTTCTTC.

This sequence joins TRBV28 and TRBJ1-5; maybe TRBD1 (6 bases). The V and J ends lost 5 bases and 4 bases respectively, with 18 bases between them. CDR1 is MDHEN and CDR2 is SYDVKM in the germline V gene. There are 16 residues in the CDR3. The CDR3 bases are TGTGCCAGCAGTAACTCCGCCCAGGGGCGAAATCAGCCCCAGCATTTT. Its translation is CASSNSAQGRNQPQHF.

By its share, this clonotype is medium-sized. This sequence joins TRBV15 and TRBJ1-3; 8 bases align to TRBD1. Germline V gene lookup returns CDR1 LNHNV and CDR2 YYDKDF (reference sequence). V gave up 0 bases and J gave up 2 bases; unmatched junction bases: 3. The CDR3 is made up of 16 amino acids. For the CDR3, the DNA is TGTGCCACCAGCAGAGAGACAGGGGCCCCTGGAAACACCATATATTTT. Residues: CATSRETGAPGNTIYF. The full variable domain, completed using reference TRBV15 and TRBJ1-3, is DAMVIQNPRYQVTQFGKPVTLSCSQTLNHNVMYWYQQKSSQAPKLLFHYYDKDFNNEADTPDNFQSRRPNTSFCFLDIRSPGLGDTAMYLCATSRETGAPGNTIYFGEGSWLTVV.

V usage is TRBV12-3 or TRBV12-4 and J usage is TRBJ2-2; the match to TRBD2 covers 9 bases. This CDR3 comprises 15 residues. J was trimmed by 3 bases and V by 4 bases; bases with no gene match: 3. The CDR3 region has the DNA TGTGCCAGCAGTTCGACTAGCGGTTACACCGGGGAGCTGTTTTTT. Translating gives CASSSTSGYTGELFF.

The V call is TRBV2, the J call TRBJ2-3, with TRBD2 matching over 13 bases. V lost 6 bases to trimming and J lost 2 bases; unmatched junction nucleotides: 8. The CDR3 has 17 amino acids. CDR1 is SNHLY and CDR2 is FYNNEI in the germline V gene. CDR3 region: CASRPGLAGAITDTQYF. The CDR3 region has the DNA TGTGCCAGCAGACCAGGACTAGCGGGGGCCATCACAGATACGCAGTATTTT.

The V call is TRBV19, the J call TRBJ1-5; 9 bases agree with TRBD1. CDR1 and CDR2 (germline): LNHDA, SQIVND (reference sequence). The CDR3 is 18 amino acids. The V gene end was trimmed by 2 bases and the J gene end by 4 bases; junction bases not matched to a gene: 12. For the CDR3, the DNA is TGTGCCAGTAGTATACTTGGGACAGGGTGGGGAGAAAATCAGCCCCAGCATTTT. It yields the protein CASSILGTGWGENQPQHF.

This clonotype has only a few counts. The V gene is TRBV27, the J gene TRBJ1-2; TRBD1 matches at 7 bases. The V segment lost 6 bases and the J segment 1 base; nucleotides outside the gene matches: 5. The germline V gene encodes CDR1 MNHEY and CDR2 SMNVEV (reference sequence). The CDR3 totals 14 residues. CDR3 loop: CASSAGQRNYGYTF. The CDR3 region has the DNA TGTGCCAGCAGCGCGGGACAGCGTAACTATGGCTACACCTTC.

In its sample, this clonotype is medium-sized. The chain is built from TRBV10-3 and TRBJ2-5; TRBD2 agrees at 8 bases. V was clipped by 9 bases and J by 1 base; unmatched bases: 10. The CDR3 contains 15 residues. Germline CDR1 is ENHRY and CDR2 is SYGVKD. The chain's CDR3 is CAIRGGGNLQETQYF. The CDR3 region has the DNA TGTGCCATACGGGGCGGGGGGAACCTCCAAGAGACCCAGTACTTC.

This clonotype was recorded at least ten times. J is TRBJ2-4 and V is TRBV7-9; D remains ambiguous. CDR1 is SEHNR, CDR2 FQNEAQ, per germline (reference sequence). The length of the CDR3 is 13 residues. The V end lost 2 bases, the J end lost 7 bases, and 9 bases lay between the germline ends. CDR3 in amino acids: CASSLSITNIQYF. The CDR3 DNA reads TGTGCCAGCAGCTTATCGATCACGAACATTCAGTACTTC.

V gene TRBV12-3 or TRBV12-4 combines with J gene TRBJ2-4; the match to TRBD2 covers 15 bases. The CDR3 loop spans 15 amino acids. Trimming cost V 5 bases and J 6 bases; bases outside gene matches: 2. The CDR3: CASSQGLAGGNIQYF. CDR3 DNA: TGTGCCAGCAGTCAGGGACTAGCGGGAGGAAACATTCAGTACTTC.

Within the sample, this clonotype is medium-sized. This rearrangement joins TRBV6-1 to TRBJ1-5, with TRBD1 matching 11 bases. The junction had 4 bases not matched to a gene; V was cut back by 4 bases and J by 5 bases. Germline V CDR1 and CDR2: MNHNS, SASEGT. This CDR3 has 15 amino acids. CDR3 region: CASSVGQGAYQPQHF. The CDR3 nucleotides are TGTGCCAGCAGTGTAGGACAGGGGGCATATCAGCCCCAGCATTTT.

The chain recombines TRBV5-6 with TRBJ2-5; TRBD2 matches 16 bases. Per germline, CDR1 SGHDT and CDR2 YYEEEE. The CDR3 runs 16 residues. V lost 3 bases and J lost 5; bases outside the gene matches: 4. Here the CDR3 reads CASSSEGLAGGETQYF. CDR3 DNA: TGTGCCAGCAGCTCCGAGGGACTAGCGGGAGGGGAGACCCAGTACTTC. Using reference TRBV5-6 and TRBJ2-5 for the parts outside the CDR3, the full variable domain is DAGVTQSPTHLIKTRGQQVTLRCSPKSGHDTVSWYQQALGQGPQFIFQYYEEEERQRGNFPDRFSGHQFPNYSSELNVNALLLGDSALYLCASSSEGLAGGETQYFGPGTRLLVL.

This clonotype was observed many times. V usage is TRBV6-5 and J usage is TRBJ2-7, with 7 bases matching TRBD1. This CDR3 comprises 14 residues. V lost 5 bases to trimming and J lost 3 bases; unmatched junction nucleotides: 7. Germline CDR1 and CDR2: MNHEY and SVGAGI. The CDR3 sequence: CASSKPGQHYEQYF. CDR3 DNA sequence: TGTGCCAGCAGTAAACCGGGACAGCACTACGAGCAGTACTTC.

This clonotype ranks as medium-sized. The chain is built from TRBV18 and TRBJ2-5; D is possibly TRBD1 (8 bases). The germline CDR1 and CDR2 sequences are KGHSH and LQKENI. V lost 2 bases and J 4 bases, leaving 20 bases between the germline ends. The CDR3 runs to 17 residues. CDR3 sequence: CASSPLLDTGGGETQYF. The CDR3 nucleotides read TGTGCCAGCTCACCATTGTTGGATACAGGGGGGGGAGAGACCCAGTACTTC.

This clonotype has just a few counts. The chain has TRBV6-1 and TRBJ1-3; a weak D match, TRBD1 (5 bases). Trimming shortened V by 7 bases and J by 0 bases, and 16 bases separated the two germline ends. The CDR3 length is 16 residues. Germline lookup yields CDR1 MNHNS and CDR2 SASEGT. This CDR3 is CASNPAPGPSGNTIYF. DNA of the CDR3: TGTGCCAGCAACCCGGCCCCGGGACCCTCTGGAAACACCATATATTTT.

The rearrangement uses TRBV7-9 and TRBJ2-7; D may correspond to TRBD1 or TRBD2 (5 bases each). The CDR3 loop spans 15 amino acids. Germline V lookup: CDR1 SEHNR, CDR2 FQNEAQ (reference sequence). V gave up 1 base and J gave up 3 bases, with 13 bases separating them. The CDR3 DNA reads TGTGCCAGCAGCTTAGTGGGACGCGGAAACTACGAGCAGTACTTC. Residues: CASSLVGRGNYEQYF.

This clonotype came up a few times. The genes are TRBV20-1 and TRBJ2-3; possibly TRBD1 for D (6 bases). V shed 6 bases and J shed 2 bases, with 9 bases lying between them. Germline V gene lookup returns CDR1 DFQATT and CDR2 SNEGSKA (reference sequence). This CDR3 spans 12 amino acids. CDR3 in amino acids: CSANRDTDTQYF. The CDR3 DNA sequence: TGCAGTGCGAACAGGGACACAGATACGCAGTATTTT.

By sample fraction, this clonotype is medium-sized. The V gene is TRBV18, the J gene TRBJ2-7, with D possibly TRBD1 on 6 matching bases. Germline CDR1 reads KGHSH; CDR2 reads LQKENI. The CDR3 has 14 amino acids. With 6 bases removed from V and 2 bases from J, the gap between germline ends came to 14 bases. The CDR3 sequence: CASSPRQETYEQYF. CDR3 nucleotide sequence: TGTGCCAGCTCCCCGAGACAGGAAACCTACGAGCAGTACTTC.

In this sample, this clonotype turned up many times. The rearrangement uses TRBV6-2 or TRBV6-3 and TRBJ1-2; no clear D gene. V lost 2 bases and J 8 bases, leaving 9 bases between the germline ends. CDR1 MNHEY and CDR2 SVGEGT come from the germline V gene. The CDR3 runs to 12 residues. The CDR3 here is CASSYPPEGYTF. The CDR3 nucleotides read TGTGCCAGCAGTTACCCCCCGGAGGGCTACACCTTC.

V usage is TRBV6-5 and J usage is TRBJ2-7; possible D gene TRBD1, 6 bases. Germline-derived CDR1 and CDR2 are MNHEY and SVGAGI. This CDR3 has 15 residues. V lost 0 bases and J lost 4, with 13 bases in between. CDR3 in DNA: TGTGCCAGCAGTTACTCGGGCAGGGGCGTTTACGAGCAGTACTTC. This codes for CASSYSGRGVYEQYF.

This clonotype is termed medium-sized. The genes are TRBV19 and TRBJ2-1; 9 bases are shared with TRBD1. Germline assignment: CDR1 LNHDA and CDR2 SQIVND (reference sequence). With 4 bases clipped from V and 7 bases from J, the junction kept 8 bases outside the gene matches. The CDR3 has 15 amino acids. Here the CDR3 reads CASSTGTGIGNEQFF. CDR3 bases: TGTGCCAGTAGTACCGGGACAGGGATTGGGAATGAGCAGTTCTTC.

This chain connects TRBV20-1 to TRBJ1-1; 11 positions match TRBD1. The V gene end was trimmed by 0 bases and the J gene end by 0 bases; junction bases not matched to a gene: 3. There are 16 residues in the CDR3. From germline, CDR1 is DFQATT and CDR2 SNEGSKA (reference sequence). In nucleotides, the CDR3 is TGCAGTGCTAGAGAAGGGGACAGGGGGGTGAACACTGAAGCTTTCTTT. Amino acid sequence: CSAREGDRGVNTEAFF.

This clonotype was seen a single time. The chain has TRBV18 and TRBJ1-3, with 12 bases lining up with TRBD1. This CDR3 is 15 amino acids long. V shed 6 bases and J 4 bases; nucleotides not matched to a gene: 4. Per germline, CDR1 KGHSH and CDR2 LQKENI. The CDR3 region has the DNA TGTGCCAGCTCTCCGGGACAGGGGGCAGGAAACACCATATATTTT. This gives the protein CASSPGQGAGNTIYF.

By sample share, this clonotype is medium-sized. The V call is TRBV29-1, the J call TRBJ1-1; D perhaps matches TRBD1 (6 bases). V lost 2 bases to trimming and J lost 5 bases, with 12 bases between them. The length of the CDR3 is 13 residues. Germline V gene lookup returns CDR1 SQVTM and CDR2 ANQGSEA. The CDR3 DNA sequence: TGCAGCGTTGAATCGACGGGGGCGACTGAAGCTTTCTTT. As protein: CSVESTGATEAFF.

V is TRBV19 and J is TRBJ2-3; the D gene is possibly TRBD1 (6 bases). Per germline, CDR1 LNHDA and CDR2 SQIVND (reference sequence). Trimming shortened V by 10 bases and J by 4 bases, and 12 bases separated the two germline ends. This CDR3 has 12 residues. The CDR3 coding sequence is TGTGCCAATATAACAGGGCCAGATACGCAGTATTTT. Translating gives CANITGPDTQYF.

The V call is TRBV7-9, the J call TRBJ1-5, with D unresolved. CDR1 is SEHNR and CDR2 is FQNEAQ in the germline V gene (reference sequence). The length of the CDR3 is 12 residues. V lost 1 base, J lost 7 bases, and 5 bases lay in between. CDR3 in DNA: TGTGCCAGCAGCTTAGACCAACAGCCCCAGCATTTT. Amino acids: CASSLDQQPQHF.

The chain carries TRBV19 and TRBJ2-7; TRBD1 aligns across 9 bases. V trimming: 4 bases; J trimming: 5 bases; junction bases outside the gene matches: 9. The V gene's germline CDR1 is LNHDA and CDR2 SQIVND (reference sequence). The CDR3 covers 15 residues. For the CDR3, the DNA is TGTGCCAGTAGTACCCAAACCGGGACAGGGAACGAGCAGTACTTC. Amino acids: CASSTQTGTGNEQYF.

This clonotype was detected only a few times. V usage is TRBV7-9 and J usage is TRBJ1-2, with 8 bases fitting TRBD1. Judging by the DNA end, TRBJ2-7 fits better; the J call may be wrong. Germline CDR1 and CDR2: SEHNR and FQNEAQ (reference sequence). The CDR3 sequence is 15 residues long. In nucleotides, the CDR3 is TGTGCCAGCAGCCCGGGAAGGGCAGGGGGCCTCGAGCAGTACTTC. Amino acid sequence: CASSPGRAGGLEQYF.

This clonotype was seen repeatedly, ten times or more. This chain uses TRBV19 with TRBJ2-2, with D hard to call. CDR1 and CDR2 (germline): LNHDA, SQIVND (reference sequence). V dropped 6 bases and J dropped 0 bases, with 5 bases sitting between them. The CDR3 runs 13 residues. The CDR3 DNA sequence: TGTGCCAGTAGCAGGTCGAACACCGGGGAGCTGTTTTTT. It is translated as CASSRSNTGELFF.

This clonotype counts as medium-sized. CDR3 DNA sequence: TGTGCCAGCTCACCACCGGGCAGGGAAATTACTCTGAGGGCTTTCTTT. Encoded protein: CASSPPGREITLRAFF. This sequence joins TRBV18 and TRBJ1-1; possibly TRBD1 for D (5 bases). The CDR3 is 16 amino acids. Deletions cut 0 bases from V and 11 bases from J, with 22 bases between. Germline values: CDR1 KGHSH, CDR2 LQKENI.